This T cell receptor (beta chain) was retrieved from a study of blood T cell repertoires in COVID-19. Whole-study context: Specimens from acute and convalescent COVID-19 originated in the United States, Italy and Spain. The cDNA or gDNA used as material had been derived from T cells, B-cell-depleted T cells, or PBMCs.

Germline CDR1 and CDR2: KGHSH and LQKENI. The CDR3 loop spans 17 amino acids. Germline trimming cut 2 bases from V and 0 bases from J; bases unmatched to any gene: 6. Authors' analysis steps: Using reference gene primer amplification, nucleated cell counts were estimated. The repertoire was sequenced with immunoSEQ multiplex PCR; TCRdb's copy has only in-frame clones and lacks some. V and J calls and clone size are copied from that table; D and trimming were computed from the DNA. This sample has some 130,000 clones, with around 85% found just once. Sequenced sample: peripheral blood. This rearrangement joins TRBV18 to TRBJ2-2; TRBD1 matches at 7 bases. This TCR came from a woman of 80 years or more with acute or convalescent COVID-19. CDR3 residues: CASSPSGQFANTGELFF. In DNA form, the CDR3 reads TGTGCCAGCTCACCATCGGGACAGTTCGCGAACACCGGGGAGCTGTTTTTT. Full variable domain (rest looked up from reference TRBV18 and TRBJ2-2): NAGVMQNPRHLVRRRGQEARLRCSPMKGHSHVYWYRQLPEEGLKFMVYLQKENIIDESGMPKERFSAEFPKEGPSILRIQQVVRGDSAAYFCASSPSGQFANTGELFFGEGSRLTVL.